This T cell receptor (beta chain) emerged from a study of beta chain features in type 1 diabetes. V dropped 3 bases and J dropped 5; count of bases not matched to a gene: 6. The CDR3 covers 16 residues. Germline CDR1 SGHRS, CDR2 YFSETQ. This clone occurred a few times. What it binds is not known. What was sequenced were expressed TCRB transcripts, since all of the isolated RNA had been reverse transcribed. Using immunoSEQ multiplex PCR, the repertoire was profiled, and TCRdb retains in-frame clones only, with some absent. The repertoire includes over 300,000 clones, 9.3% of them detected once, and 1% sits in the top ten. General observations from the study: Significant though moderate, a shortening of TCRB CDR3s appeared in all four CD4+ subsets of Type 1 diabetes patients. Shorter templates may be favored by PCR, equally so in patients and controls. Any HLA-type effect on TCRB rearrangement remained unresolved here. For type 1 diabetes patients, VDJ junctions showed fewer insertions and more deletions.

This sequence joins TRBV5-1 and TRBJ2-2; 11 nucleotides agree with TRBD2. This receptor was identified in a man in his thirties or forties with type 1 diabetes. The sample consisted of central memory CD4+ T cells from blood. The CDR3 DNA reads as TGCGCCAGCAGCTGGAGGGGGACTAGCGGTACCGGGGAGCTGTTTTTT. This sequence encodes CASSWRGTSGTGELFF.